The present T cell receptor (beta chain) was sequenced within a study of blood T cell repertoires in COVID-19. The data were produced by immunoSEQ multiplex PCR, yet TCRdb's version contains in-frame clones alone and is incomplete. Of around 210,000 clones detected, 65% to 90% appear once; the ten largest clones hold approximately 5.1%. Germline V CDR1 and CDR2: SQVTM, ANQGSEA. V lost 4 bases to trimming and J lost 5 bases, with 23 bases between them. The CDR3 spans 16 residues. The V call is TRBV29-1, the J call TRBJ2-5, with D possibly being TRBD1 (5 bases). The TCR was taken from a man in his fifties or sixties with COVID-19, enrolled during active disease. The sample was peripheral blood. The CDR3 DNA follows: TGCAGCGTTGTGTATGTGACAGCTAGATATGGGGAGACCCAGTACTTC. This gives the protein CSVVYVTARYGETQYF.